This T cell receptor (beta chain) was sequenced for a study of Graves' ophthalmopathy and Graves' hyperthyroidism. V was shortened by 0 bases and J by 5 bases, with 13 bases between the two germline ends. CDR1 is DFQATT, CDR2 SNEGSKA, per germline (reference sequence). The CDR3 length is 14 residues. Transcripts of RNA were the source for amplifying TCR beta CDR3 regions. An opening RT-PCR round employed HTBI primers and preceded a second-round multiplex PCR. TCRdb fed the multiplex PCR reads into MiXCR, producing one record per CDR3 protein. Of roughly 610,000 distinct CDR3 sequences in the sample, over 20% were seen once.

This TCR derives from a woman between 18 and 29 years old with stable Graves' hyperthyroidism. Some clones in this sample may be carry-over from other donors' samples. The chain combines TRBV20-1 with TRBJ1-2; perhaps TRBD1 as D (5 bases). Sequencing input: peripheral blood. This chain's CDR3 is CSARDRGGAYGYTF. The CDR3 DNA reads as TGCAGTGCTAGAGATCGGGGGGGAGCGTATGGCTACACCTTC.